This T cell receptor beta chain originates from a study of T cells in localized non-small cell lung cancer. In regard to this clone: Its target is not known.

Findings and limits, study-wide: Multi-region tumor sequencing was not done, so intratumor heterogeneity could not be excluded. Adjacent lung had a median around 60 of the 100 largest tumor clones. Maximal T cell clonality occurred in uninvolved adjacent lung, with tumor ranking below it. Elevated circulating T cell density in blood was associated with longer overall survival.

Method: immunoSEQ multiplex PCR; TCRdb's copy keeps in-frame clones and lacks some. The profile covers about 43,000 clones, with 90% to 95% appearing a single time and more than 9% taken by the ten largest. The CDR3 runs to 14 residues. The germline CDR1 and CDR2 sequences are SGDLS and YYNGEE. Trimming left V 5 bases short and J 7 bases short, with 15 bases between. The sequence derives from a woman aged 40-69 years with stage II lung adenocarcinoma. The chain links TRBV9 to TRBJ2-2; D is unclear. This material consisted of PBMCs, taken before any cancer treatment. The CDR3 spells CASSDSWVGGELFF. The DNA of the CDR3 is TGTGCCAGCAGTGATAGTTGGGTGGGCGGGGAGCTGTTTTTT. Filled out from reference TRBV9 and TRBJ2-2, the complete variable domain reads DSGVTQTPKHLITATGQRVTLRCSPRSGDLSVYWYQQSLDQGLQFLIQYYNGEERAKGNILERFSAQQFPDLHSELNLSSLELGDSALYFCASSDSWVGGELFFGEGSRLTVL.